The 2 T cell receptor beta chains below were found in one sample sequenced in a study of cytomegalovirus exposure and HLA in healthy donors. Sequencing used immunoSEQ multiplex PCR; TCRdb keeps in-frame clones, though not all of them. The table has tens of thousands of clones, about 92% seen once; the top ten hold roughly 1.1%. The sequencing input was PBMCs. The receptors originated from a man between 18 and 35 years old in good health and CMV-seronegative.

This sequence joins TRBV19 and TRBJ1-3, with TRBD1 matching over 7 bases. The CDR3 loop spans 14 amino acids. The V and J ends lost 5 bases and 4 bases, in that order; junction bases with no gene match: 5. Per germline, CDR1 LNHDA and CDR2 SQIVND (reference sequence). DNA of the CDR3: TGTGCCAGTAGTCCGACAGGGACGGGAAACACCATATATTTT. It codes for CASSPTGTGNTIYF.

This rearrangement joins TRBV6-1 to TRBJ2-7, with D maybe TRBD2 (6 bases). This CDR3 region has 14 residues. Germline CDR1 and CDR2: MNHNS and SASEGT. V was clipped by 8 bases and J by 6 bases, with 20 bases between them. The CDR3 sequence: CASSELRESIEQYF. The CDR3 region has the DNA TGTGCCAGCTCCGAGCTACGGGAGTCAATCGAGCAGTACTTC.